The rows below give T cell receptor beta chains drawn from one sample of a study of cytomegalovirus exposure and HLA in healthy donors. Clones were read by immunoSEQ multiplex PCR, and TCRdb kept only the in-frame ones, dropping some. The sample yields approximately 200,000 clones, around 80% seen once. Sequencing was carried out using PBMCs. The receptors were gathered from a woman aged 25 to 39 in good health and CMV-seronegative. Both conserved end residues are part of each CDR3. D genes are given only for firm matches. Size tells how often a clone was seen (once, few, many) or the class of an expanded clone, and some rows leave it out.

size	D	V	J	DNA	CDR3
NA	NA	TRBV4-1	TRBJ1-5	TGCGCCAGCAGCCAAACAGGGATGAGCAATCAGCCCCAGCATTTT	CASSQTGMSNQPQHF
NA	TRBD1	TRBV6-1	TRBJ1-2	TGTGCCAGCAGGGGGACAGGGTGGAGCTATGGCTACACCTTC	CASRGTGWSYGYTF
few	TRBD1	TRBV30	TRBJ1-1	TGTGCCTGGAGTGAGGGGGCATTCCCTGAAGCTTTCTTT	CAWSEGAFPEAFF
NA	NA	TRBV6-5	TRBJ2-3	TGTGCCAGCACGTTGGGGGCCACAGATACGCAGTATTTT	CASTLGATDTQYF
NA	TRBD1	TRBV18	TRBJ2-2	TGTGCCAGCTCACCAATGGGACAGGGGGCTGCCGGGGAGCTGTTTTTT	CASSPMGQGAAGELFF
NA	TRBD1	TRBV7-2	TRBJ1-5	TGTGCCAGCAGCTTAGTAGACAGGGCATCCCAGCCCCAGCATTTT	CASSLVDRASQPQHF
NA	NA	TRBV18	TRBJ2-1	TGTGCCAGCTCACCACAGGGGTCGGAGAATGAGCAGTTCTTC	CASSPQGSENEQFF
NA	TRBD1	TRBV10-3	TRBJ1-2	TGTGCCATCTCCGGACAGGGGGCGTCTAACTATGGCTACACCTTC	CAISGQGASNYGYTF
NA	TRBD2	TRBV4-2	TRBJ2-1	TGTGCCAGCAGCCAAGCGACTAGCGGGAAGAGAAATGAGCAGTTCTTC	CASSQATSGKRNEQFF
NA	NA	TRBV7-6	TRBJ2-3	TGTGCCAGCAGCTCAGAAGCGTCTAGCACAGATACGCAGTATTTT	CASSSEASSTDTQYF
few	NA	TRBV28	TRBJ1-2	TGTGCCAGCTGGAGGAGGCCCTATGGCTACACCTTC	CASWRRPYGYTF
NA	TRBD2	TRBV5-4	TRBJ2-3	TGTGCCAGCAGCTTGGCCAGCGGGAGGGCAAGGGGAAGCACAGATACGCAGTATTTT	CASSLASGRARGSTDTQYF
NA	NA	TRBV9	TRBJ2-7	TGTGCCAGCAGCGTCGTCGACGGAGCCTACGAGCAGTACTTC	CASSVVDGAYEQYF
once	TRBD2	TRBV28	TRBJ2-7	TGTGCCAGCAAGACTAGCGGGGGACGCCTTACCTACGAGCAGTACTTC	CASKTSGGRLTYEQYF
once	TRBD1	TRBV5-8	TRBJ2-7	TGTGCCAGCAGCTTGGCAGGGGGTGTCTACGAGCAGTACTTC	CASSLAGGVYEQYF
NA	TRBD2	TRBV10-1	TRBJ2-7	TGCGCCAGCAGTGAGTCTTTCGGGAGGAGCTCCTACGAGCAGTACTTC	CASSESFGRSSYEQYF
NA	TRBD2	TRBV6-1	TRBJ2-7	TGTGCCAGCAGTGACAGGGGACTAGCGGGAACATCTCCGTACTTC	CASSDRGLAGTSPYF
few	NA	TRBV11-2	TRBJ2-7	TGTGCCAGCAGCGCAGTACAGGGCTACGAGCAGTACTTC	CASSAVQGYEQYF
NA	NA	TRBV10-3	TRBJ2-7	TGTGCCATCAGTGAGGGGGCTAGACGCTACGAGCAGTACTTC	CAISEGARRYEQYF
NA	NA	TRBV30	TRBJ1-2	TGTGCCTGGAGAAAAACAGGGATCGGCTATGGCTACACCTTC	CAWRKTGIGYGYTF
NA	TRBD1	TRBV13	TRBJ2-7	TGTGCCAGCAGCCCCTTAGAGCAGGGGGAAGTCGAGCAGTACTTC	CASSPLEQGEVEQYF
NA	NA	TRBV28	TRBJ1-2	TGTGCCAGCAGTTTATCGACAGCTAGAACCTATGGCTACACCTTC	CASSLSTARTYGYTF
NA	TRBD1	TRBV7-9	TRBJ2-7	TGTGCCAGCAGGACCACCGGGACAGGAGCCTACGAGCAGTACTTC	CASRTTGTGAYEQYF
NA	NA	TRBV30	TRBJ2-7	TGTGCCTGGGCCTCAGGGACAACATACGAGCAGTACTTC	CAWASGTTYEQYF
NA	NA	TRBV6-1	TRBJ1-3	TGTGCCAGCAGTGAAATTAGCTTCTCTGGAAACACCATATATTTT	CASSEISFSGNTIYF
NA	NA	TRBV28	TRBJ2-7	TGTGCCAGCAGTTTACCGACAATATCGTACGAGCAGTACTTC	CASSLPTISYEQYF
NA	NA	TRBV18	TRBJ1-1	TGTGCCAGCCTTCGAATTCTAGGCACTGAAGCTTTCTTT	CASLRILGTEAFF
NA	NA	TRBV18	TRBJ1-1	TGTGCCAGCTCGCTGGGGGCGAGTTTAGGAGATTCAGCTTTCTTT	CASSLGASLGDSAFF
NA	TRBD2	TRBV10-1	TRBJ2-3	TGCGCCAGCAGCGGACTAGCGAGTAGCACAGATACGCAGTATTTT	CASSGLASSTDTQYF
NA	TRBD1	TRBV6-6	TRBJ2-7	TGTGCCAGCAGTTGGACAGGGGCTCGCTACGAGCAGTACTTC	CASSWTGARYEQYF
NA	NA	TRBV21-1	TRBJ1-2	TGTGCCAGCAGCATGGGCCCGAGACAGGCGATTAACTATGGCTACACCTTC	CASSMGPRQAINYGYTF
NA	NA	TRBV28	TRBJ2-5	TGTGCCAGCAGTTTGGGGGGGGGCCCACAGACCCAGTACTTC	CASSLGGGPQTQYF
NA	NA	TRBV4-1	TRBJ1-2	TGCGCCAGCAGCCAGGAGGGGTCCTATGGCTACACCTTC	CASSQEGSYGYTF
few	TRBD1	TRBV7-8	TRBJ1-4	TGTGCCAGCAGCAAGGGAGACAGGGGACATAATGAAAAACTGTTTTTT	CASSKGDRGHNEKLFF
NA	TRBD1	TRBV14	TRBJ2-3	TGTGCCAGCAGCCCCTTAGGGGGCCGGGGCACAGATACGCAGTATTTT	CASSPLGGRGTDTQYF
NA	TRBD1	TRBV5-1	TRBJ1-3	TGCGCCAGCAGCTTTAGGGGGGACAGGGTGTCTGGAAACACCATATATTTT	CASSFRGDRVSGNTIYF
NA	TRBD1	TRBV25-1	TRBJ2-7	TGTGCCAGCAGTGGACAGGGTAGTCCCTACGAGCAGTACTTC	CASSGQGSPYEQYF
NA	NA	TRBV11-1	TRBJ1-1	TGTGCCAGCAGCCCACAGGGCCTGGTGGTGGAAGCTTTCTTT	CASSPQGLVVEAFF
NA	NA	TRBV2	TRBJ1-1	TGTGCCAGCATAGCCTTGACAGCGAACACTGAAGCTTTCTTT	CASIALTANTEAFF
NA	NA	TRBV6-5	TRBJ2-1	TGTGCCAGCAGTGGTTACAGTGGTGATGAGCAGTTCTTC	CASSGYSGDEQFF
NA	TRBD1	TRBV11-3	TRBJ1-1	TGTGCCAGCAGCTCACACGGGACAGGGGACACTGAAGCTTTCTTT	CASSSHGTGDTEAFF
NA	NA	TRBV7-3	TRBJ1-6	TGTGCCAGCAGCCCCGACGGGATTAATTCACCCCTCCACTTT	CASSPDGINSPLHF
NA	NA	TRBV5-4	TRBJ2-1	TGTGCCAGCAGCTTGGGGGCCAGCTCCTACAATGAGCAGTTCTTC	CASSLGASSYNEQFF
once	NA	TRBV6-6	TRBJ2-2	TGTGCCAGCAGCTTAACCGGGGAGCTGTTTTTT	CASSLTGELFF
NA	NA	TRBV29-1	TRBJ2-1	TGCAGCGTTGGAGGGAGCACCTTGGTTTTCGGGCAGTTCTTC	CSVGGSTLVFGQFF
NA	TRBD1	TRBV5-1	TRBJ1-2	TGCGCCAGCAGCTTGGCTCCGAATGAACAGGGGGCGGATGGCTACACCTTC	CASSLAPNEQGADGYTF
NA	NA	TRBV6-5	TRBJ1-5	TGTGCCAGCAGTTACTCGGCAGGTCCTGGTCAGCCCCAGCATTTT	CASSYSAGPGQPQHF
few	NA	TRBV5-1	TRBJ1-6	TGCGCCAGCAGCCCGGGACATTCTGGTTCACCCCTCCACTTT	CASSPGHSGSPLHF
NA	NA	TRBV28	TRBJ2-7	TGTGCCAGCAGTTTGTCGTCGCTATACGAGCAGTACTTC	CASSLSSLYEQYF
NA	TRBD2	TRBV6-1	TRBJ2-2	TGTGCCAGCGTCATAACTGGACTAGCGGGCGAGCTGTTTTTT	CASVITGLAGELFF
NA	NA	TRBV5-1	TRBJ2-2	TGCGCCAGCAGCGTACTACCGAACACCGGGGAGCTGTTTTTT	CASSVLPNTGELFF
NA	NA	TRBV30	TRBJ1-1	TGTGCCTGGAGAAGCAGGGATGCGCGTGTCACTGAAGCTTTCTTT	CAWRSRDARVTEAFF
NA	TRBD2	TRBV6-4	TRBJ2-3	TGTGCCAGCAGTGACTCCGGGGGGGCCACAGATACGCAGTATTTT	CASSDSGGATDTQYF
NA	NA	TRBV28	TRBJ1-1	TGTGCCAGCAGCACCCGTTTGGCGGGGGGTTGGAACACTGAAGCTTTCTTT	CASSTRLAGGWNTEAFF
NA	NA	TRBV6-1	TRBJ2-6	TGTGCCAGCAGTGACGAACTAATCGGGTTTTACTTTGGGGCCAACGTCCTGACTTTC	CASSDELIGFYFGANVLTF
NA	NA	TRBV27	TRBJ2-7	TGTGCCAGCAGCCCCGAAATCACAGGGCTTTCCTACGAGCAGTACTTC	CASSPEITGLSYEQYF
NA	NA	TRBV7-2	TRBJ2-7	TGTGCCAGCAGCCCCGGAGCAGCTTCCTACGAGCAGTACTTC	CASSPGAASYEQYF
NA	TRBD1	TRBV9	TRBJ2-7	TGTGCCAGCAGCGGCATCCGGGACAGTCGTGTCGACGAGCAGTACTTC	CASSGIRDSRVDEQYF
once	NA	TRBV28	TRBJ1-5	TGTGCCAGCAGGCCCATCAGGGAGCCCCAGCATTTT	CASRPIREPQHF